These T cell receptor beta chains were read from a single sample in a study of OX40 agonist ivuxolimab in advanced cancers. The repertoire was sequenced with immunoSEQ multiplex PCR; TCRdb's copy has only in-frame clones and lacks some. The table lists 86,000 or so clones, roughly nine tenths of them singletons. The sequences come from CD4+ or CD8+ T cells sorted from blood, collected in a trial of the OX40 agonist ivuxolimab. Receptors originate from an adult with an advanced solid tumor such as melanoma, head and neck, liver or kidney cancer. CDR3s include the opening cysteine and the closing phenylalanine or tryptophan.

v_call	j_call	cdr3_aa
TRBV15	TRBJ2-3	CATSRDRAGYTQYF
TRBV7-2	TRBJ2-7	CASSSTGTSYEQYF
TRBV5-1	TRBJ2-3	CASSLSGSWDTQYF
TRBV29-1	TRBJ2-2	CSVGSGGYTGELFF
TRBV19	TRBJ2-5	CASTLGQGKQETQYF
TRBV6-5	TRBJ1-5	CASSTTYSNQPQHF
TRBV11-2	TRBJ2-3	CASTLRGVTDTQYF
TRBV5-8	TRBJ2-3	CASTTGRDGRTDTQYF
TRBV29-1	TRBJ2-1	CSVEGLVIRNEQFF
TRBV6-1	TRBJ2-4	CASSEGIGLAKNIQYF
TRBV25-1	TRBJ1-6	CASRRSGTLGNSPLHF
TRBV28	TRBJ1-2	CASSSTGTAQGYGYTF
TRBV19	TRBJ1-1	CASSTAPGLTNTEAFF
TRBV7-9	TRBJ1-1	CASSLPGQGLNTEAFF
TRBV6-1	TRBJ1-4	CASSVHLANEKLFF
TRBV7-2	TRBJ1-5	CASSRRGEGYQPQHF
TRBV5-1	TRBJ2-5	CASTLGTEGTQYF
TRBV11-2	TRBJ2-5	CASSLATSQGTQYF
TRBV30	NA	CAWTARAGQGPEQYF
TRBV15	TRBJ1-4	CATSRELSFGGRGEKLFF
TRBV5-1	TRBJ1-1	CASSLMGGQSTEAFF
TRBV28	TRBJ2-7	CASSGKYEQYF
TRBV27	TRBJ2-3	CASSLRGSDTQYF
TRBV5-1	TRBJ2-1	CASSLFLAGAYNEQFF
TRBV19	TRBJ2-2	CASSNDANTGELFF
TRBV27	TRBJ2-2	CASSPLAGHTGELFF
TRBV6-5	TRBJ1-1	CASSVRGVNTEAFF
TRBV18	TRBJ2-1	CASSSTGSPYNEQFF
TRBV6-1	TRBJ1-1	CASSGGKTLNTEAFF
TRBV10-1	TRBJ1-4	CASSESKGQGEGEEKLFF
TRBV21-1	TRBJ2-3	CASSNGGRGCKDTQYF
TRBV5-1	TRBJ1-4	CASSLVRGEKLFF
TRBV28	TRBJ1-1	CASSPGDTEAFF
TRBV6-6	TRBJ2-1	CASSYSGFEQFF
TRBV5-4	TRBJ2-5	CASSLRETGGETQYF
TRBV10-1	TRBJ2-5	CASNQDPRETQYF
TRBV6-5	TRBJ2-1	CASSYSRTGRGFF
TRBV7-9	TRBJ2-1	CASSPRKGDEQFF
TRBV18	TRBJ2-5	CASSPSGRGETQYF
TRBV18	TRBJ2-4	CASSPFRQGGNIQYF
TRBV7-9	TRBJ1-1	CASSLARGMNTEAFF
TRBV6-1	TRBJ1-4	CASSIRQGGGEKLFF
TRBV5-1	TRBJ1-1	CASSSDRANTEAFF